This entry features one T cell receptor (beta chain) sequence. The sample is drawn from a study of blood T cells in healthy people across ages. Germline V gene sequence: CDR1 SGHRS, CDR2 YFSETQ. This CDR3 has 15 amino acids. V was pared by 0 bases and J by 4 bases, with 11 bases between. A sample-barcoded 5' primer and a J-beta primer mix were used in a second PCR of roughly 7 to 11 cycles. TCRdb re-called the 5' RACE reads through MiXCR, storing one row per CDR3 protein. The sample lists approximately 900,000 distinct CDR3 sequences, roughly 29% occurring once. The sample was also reused in another study, on T cells of mothers and their children. This second study notes: The donors comprised about 6 children and their three healthy Caucasian mothers. Comparable shaping of TCR recombination output by thymic selection was observed in related and unrelated pairs. Evidence of persistent microchimeric T cell clones was absent.

Sequencing was performed on blood. The J gene is TRBJ1-5, the V gene TRBV5-1; D remains unclear. The sequence derives from a woman aged 35 to 49 in good health. The CDR3 coding sequence is TGCGCCAGCAGCTTGGATGAGGGTTCGAATCAGCCCCAGCATTTT. It yields the protein CASSLDEGSNQPQHF.